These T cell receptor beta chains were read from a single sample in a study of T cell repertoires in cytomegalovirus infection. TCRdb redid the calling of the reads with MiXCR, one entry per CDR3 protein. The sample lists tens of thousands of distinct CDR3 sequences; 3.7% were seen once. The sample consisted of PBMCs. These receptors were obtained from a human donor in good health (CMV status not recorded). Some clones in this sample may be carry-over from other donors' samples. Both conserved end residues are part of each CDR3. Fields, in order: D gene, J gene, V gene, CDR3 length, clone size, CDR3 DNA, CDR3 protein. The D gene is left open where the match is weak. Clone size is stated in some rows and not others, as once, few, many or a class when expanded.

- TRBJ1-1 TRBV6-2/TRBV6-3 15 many TGTGCCAGCAGTTACAGGCTTAGCGACCACACTGAAGCTTTCTTT CASSYRLSDHTEAFF
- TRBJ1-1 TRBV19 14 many TGTGCCAGTGACAACAGGAGGGTGGACACTGAAGCTTTCTTT CASDNRRVDTEAFF
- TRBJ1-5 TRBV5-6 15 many TGTGCCAGCAGCACACGTCTGGTTAGTAATCAGCCCCAGCATTTT CASSTRLVSNQPQHF
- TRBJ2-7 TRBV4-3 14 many TGCGCCAGCAGCCAAGAGCCAGCGGCCTACGAGCAGTACTTC CASSQEPAAYEQYF
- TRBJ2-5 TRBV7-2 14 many TGTGCCAGCAGCTACGACTCCGCCGGAGAGACCCAGTACTTC CASSYDSAGETQYF
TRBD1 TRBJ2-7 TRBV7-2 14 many TGTGCCAGCAGCCAGGGACAGGGGAAGTACGAGCAGTACTTC CASSQGQGKYEQYF
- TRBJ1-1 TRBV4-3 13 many TGCGCCAGCAGCCAAGACTGGAACACTGAAGCTTTCTTT CASSQDWNTEAFF
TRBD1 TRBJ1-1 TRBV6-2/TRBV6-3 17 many TGTGCCAGCAGTTTTTCCCACCTAACAGGGGCGAACACTGAAGCTTTCTTT CASSFSHLTGANTEAFF
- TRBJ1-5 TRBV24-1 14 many TGTGCCACCAGTGACAACCATCCCAATCAGCCCCAGCATTTT CATSDNHPNQPQHF
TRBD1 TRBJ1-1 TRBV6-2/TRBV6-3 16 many TGTGCCAGCAGACAGAGCGCGGGACAGCCGAACACTGAAGCTTTCTTT CASRQSAGQPNTEAFF
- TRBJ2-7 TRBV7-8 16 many TGTGCCAGCAGCTTAGCGTTTCTCCCTGGGGTTTTCGAGCAGTACTTC CASSLAFLPGVFEQYF
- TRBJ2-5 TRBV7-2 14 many TGTGCCAGCAGCTTAGGGCAGGGCCAAGAGACCCAGTACTTC CASSLGQGQETQYF
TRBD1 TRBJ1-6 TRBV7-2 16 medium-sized TGTGCCAGCAGCTCCCGGACAGGGACCTATAATTCACCCCTCCACTTT CASSSRTGTYNSPLHF
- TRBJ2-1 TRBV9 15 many TGTGCCAGCAGCCCTCCTAGGCGTAACTACAATGAGCAGTTCTTC CASSPPRRNYNEQFF
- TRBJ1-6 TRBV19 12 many TGTGCCAGTAGTTTATGGGATTCACCCCTCCACTTT CASSLWDSPLHF
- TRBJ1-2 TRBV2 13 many TGTGCCAGCGGAGACAGGTCCTCGAATGGCTACACCTTC CASGDRSSNGYTF
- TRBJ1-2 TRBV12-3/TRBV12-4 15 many TGTGCCAGCAGTTTCGGGGGAAGGGATAACTATGGCTACACCTTC CASSFGGRDNYGYTF
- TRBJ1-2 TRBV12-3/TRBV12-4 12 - TGTGCCAGCAGTTTATCCGCCTATGGCTACACCTTC CASSLSAYGYTF
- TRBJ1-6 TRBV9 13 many TGTGCCAGCAGCGGCTCCTATAATTCACCCCTCCACTTT CASSGSYNSPLHF
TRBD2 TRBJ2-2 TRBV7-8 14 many TGTGCCGATGCGGTAGCGGGGAACACCGGGGAGCTGTTTTTT CADAVAGNTGELFF
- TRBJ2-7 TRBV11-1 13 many TGTGCCAGCAGCTTCCACAGAAACTACGAGCAGTACTTC CASSFHRNYEQYF
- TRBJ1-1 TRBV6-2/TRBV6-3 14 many TGTGCCAGCAGTCCCTGGAAACGACAGGCTGAAGCTTTCTTT CASSPWKRQAEAFF
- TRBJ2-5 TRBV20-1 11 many TGCAGTGTTCTTTCCAAAGAGACCCAGTACTTC CSVLSKETQYF
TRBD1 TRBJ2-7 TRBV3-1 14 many TGTGCCAGCAGCCTCCAGGGACAGACCTACGAGCAGTACTTC CASSLQGQTYEQYF
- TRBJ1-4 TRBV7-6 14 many TGTGCCAGCAGCCTGGCGGGGGGTCGAGAAAAACTGTTTTTT CASSLAGGREKLFF
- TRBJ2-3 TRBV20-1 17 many TGCAGTGCTAGCCCGGCGAGCGGACCCTATAGCACAGATACGCAGTATTTT CSASPASGPYSTDTQYF
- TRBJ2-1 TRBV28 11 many TGTGCCACCAACCCTATCGGTGAGCAGTTCTTC CATNPIGEQFF